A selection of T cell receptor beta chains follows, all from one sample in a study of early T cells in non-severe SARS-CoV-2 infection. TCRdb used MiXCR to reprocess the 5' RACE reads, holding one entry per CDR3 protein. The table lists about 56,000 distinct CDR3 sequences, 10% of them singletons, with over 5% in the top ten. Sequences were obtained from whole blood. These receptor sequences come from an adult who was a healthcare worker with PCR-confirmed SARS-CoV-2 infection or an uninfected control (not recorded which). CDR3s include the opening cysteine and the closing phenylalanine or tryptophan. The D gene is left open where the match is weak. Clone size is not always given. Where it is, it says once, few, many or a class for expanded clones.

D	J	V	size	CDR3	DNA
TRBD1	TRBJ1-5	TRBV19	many	CASRRQGDDQPQHF	TGTGCCAGTAGGCGACAGGGCGACGATCAGCCCCAGCATTTT
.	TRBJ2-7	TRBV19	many	CASSPLVNSYEQYF	TGTGCCAGTAGTCCCCTAGTTAACTCCTACGAGCAGTACTTC
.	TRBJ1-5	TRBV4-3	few	CASSLKIGQPQHF	TGCGCCAGCAGCCTCAAGATAGGACAGCCCCAGCATTTT
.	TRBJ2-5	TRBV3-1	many	CASSQGVSGETQYF	TGTGCCAGCAGCCAAGGTGTGTCCGGAGAGACCCAGTACTTC
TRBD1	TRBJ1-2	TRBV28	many	CASSHGTGVGGYTF	TGTGCCAGCAGTCACGGGACAGGGGTGGGCGGCTACACCTTC
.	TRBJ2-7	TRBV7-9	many	CASSLGGPTGHYF	TGTGCCAGCAGCTTAGGTGGGCCGACGGGACACTACTTC
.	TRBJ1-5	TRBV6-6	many	CASSSPYVNQPQHF	TGTGCCAGCAGTTCCCCGTATGTCAATCAGCCCCAGCATTTT
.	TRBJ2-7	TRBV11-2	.	CASNDGPGEQYF	TGTGCCAGCAACGACGGTCCGGGGGAGCAGTACTTC
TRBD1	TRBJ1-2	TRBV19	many	CASSISTGANYGYTF	TGTGCCAGTAGTATATCCACAGGGGCTAACTATGGCTACACCTTC
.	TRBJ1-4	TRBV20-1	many	CSALSLEGRGEKLFF	TGCAGTGCTCTCTCTCTAGAGGGAAGGGGTGAAAAACTGTTTTTT
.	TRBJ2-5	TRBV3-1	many	CASSQRAGRPETQYF	TGTGCCAGCAGCCAACGAGCAGGGCGGCCCGAGACCCAGTACTTC
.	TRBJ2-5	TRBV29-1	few	CSGGLQETQYF	TGCAGCGGTGGTCTCCAAGAGACCCAGTACTTC
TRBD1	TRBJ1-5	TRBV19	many	CASKDRAGQPQHF	TGTGCCAGTAAAGACAGGGCCGGTCAGCCCCAGCATTTT
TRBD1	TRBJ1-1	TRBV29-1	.	CSVATGGDTEAFF	TGCAGCGTGGCTACAGGGGGAGACACTGAAGCTTTCTTT
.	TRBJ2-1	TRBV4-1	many	CASKTQSSYNEQFF	TGCGCCAGCAAGACGCAAAGCTCCTACAATGAGCAGTTCTTC
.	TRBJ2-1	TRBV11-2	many	CASSFSQESEQFF	TGTGCCAGCAGCTTCTCCCAGGAGAGTGAGCAGTTCTTC
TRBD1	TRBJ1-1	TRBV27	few	CASSLYRGTEAFF	TGTGCCAGCAGTCTTTACAGGGGTACTGAAGCTTTCTTT
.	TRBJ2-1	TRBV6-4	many	CASRLEHRVPGEQFF	TGTGCCAGCCGACTCGAACATAGGGTACCGGGTGAGCAGTTCTTC
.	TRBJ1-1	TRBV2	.	CASSGDVYEAFF	TGTGCCAGCAGCGGGGACGTTTATGAAGCTTTCTTT
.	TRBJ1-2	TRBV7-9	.	CASSLIEGRGYTF	TGTGCCAGCAGCTTAATAGAGGGGCGTGGCTACACCTTC